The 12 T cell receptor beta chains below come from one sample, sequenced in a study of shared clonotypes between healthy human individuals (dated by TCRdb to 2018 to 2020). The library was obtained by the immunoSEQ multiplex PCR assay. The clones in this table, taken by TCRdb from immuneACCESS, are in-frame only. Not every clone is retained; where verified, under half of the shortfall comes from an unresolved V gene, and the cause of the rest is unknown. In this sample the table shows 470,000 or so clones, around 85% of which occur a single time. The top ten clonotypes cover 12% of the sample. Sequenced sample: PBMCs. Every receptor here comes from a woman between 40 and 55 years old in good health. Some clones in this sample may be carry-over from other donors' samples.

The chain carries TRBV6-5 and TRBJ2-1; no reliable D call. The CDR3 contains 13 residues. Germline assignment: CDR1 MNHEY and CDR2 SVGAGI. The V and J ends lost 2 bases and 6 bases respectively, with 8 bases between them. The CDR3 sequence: CASSYRAFNEQFF. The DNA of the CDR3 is TGTGCCAGCAGTTACAGGGCCTTCAATGAGCAGTTCTTC.

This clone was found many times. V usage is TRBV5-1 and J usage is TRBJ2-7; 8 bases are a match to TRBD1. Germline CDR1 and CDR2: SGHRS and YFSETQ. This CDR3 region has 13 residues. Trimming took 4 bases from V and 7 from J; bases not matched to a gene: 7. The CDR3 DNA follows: TGCGCCAGCAGCCCGGACAGGGCGTGGGAGCAGTACTTC. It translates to CASSPDRAWEQYF.

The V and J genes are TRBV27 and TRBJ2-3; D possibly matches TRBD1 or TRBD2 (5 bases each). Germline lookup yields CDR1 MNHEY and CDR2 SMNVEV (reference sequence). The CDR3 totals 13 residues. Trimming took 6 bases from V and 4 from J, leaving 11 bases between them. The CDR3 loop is CASSARGADTQYF. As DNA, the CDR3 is TGTGCCAGCAGCGCTAGGGGAGCAGATACGCAGTATTTT.

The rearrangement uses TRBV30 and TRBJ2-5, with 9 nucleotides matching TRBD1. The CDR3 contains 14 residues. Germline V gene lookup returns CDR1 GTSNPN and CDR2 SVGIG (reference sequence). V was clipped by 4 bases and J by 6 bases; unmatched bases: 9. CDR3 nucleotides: TGTGCCTGGACCCCCCGGGACAGGGTAAAGACCCAGTACTTC. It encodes CAWTPRDRVKTQYF.

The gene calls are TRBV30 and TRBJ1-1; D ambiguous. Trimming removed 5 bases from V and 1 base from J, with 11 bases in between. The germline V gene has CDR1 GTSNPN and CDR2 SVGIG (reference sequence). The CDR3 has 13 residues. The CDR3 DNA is TGTGCCTGGCAAACAGTAAAGAACACTGAAGCTTTCTTT. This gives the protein CAWQTVKNTEAFF.

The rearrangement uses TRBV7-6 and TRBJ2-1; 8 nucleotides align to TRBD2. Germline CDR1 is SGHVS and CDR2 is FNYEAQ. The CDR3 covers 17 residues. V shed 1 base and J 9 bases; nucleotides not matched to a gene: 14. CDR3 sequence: CASSLVSGTSVGGEQFF. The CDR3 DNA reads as TGTGCCAGCAGCTTAGTTTCCGGGACTAGTGTTGGGGGTGAGCAGTTCTTC.

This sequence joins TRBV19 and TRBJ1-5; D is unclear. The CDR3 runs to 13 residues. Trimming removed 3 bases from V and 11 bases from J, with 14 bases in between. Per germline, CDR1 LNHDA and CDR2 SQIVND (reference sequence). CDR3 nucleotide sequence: TGTGCCAGTAGTATGGCGGTACGGAGCGCCCAGCATTTT. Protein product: CASSMAVRSAQHF.

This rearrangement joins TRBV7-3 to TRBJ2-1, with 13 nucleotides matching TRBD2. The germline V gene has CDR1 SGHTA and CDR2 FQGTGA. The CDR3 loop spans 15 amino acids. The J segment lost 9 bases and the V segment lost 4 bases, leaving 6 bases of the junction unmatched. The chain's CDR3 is CASSSGLAGVVEQFF. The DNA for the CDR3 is TGTGCCAGCAGCTCAGGACTAGCGGGAGTGGTTGAGCAGTTCTTC.

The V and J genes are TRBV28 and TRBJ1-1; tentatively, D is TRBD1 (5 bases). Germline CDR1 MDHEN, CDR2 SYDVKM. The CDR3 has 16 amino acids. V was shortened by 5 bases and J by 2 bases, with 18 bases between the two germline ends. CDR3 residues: CASSPSNLGGNTEAFF. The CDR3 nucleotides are TGTGCCAGCAGTCCTAGTAACCTCGGGGGTAACACTGAAGCTTTCTTT.

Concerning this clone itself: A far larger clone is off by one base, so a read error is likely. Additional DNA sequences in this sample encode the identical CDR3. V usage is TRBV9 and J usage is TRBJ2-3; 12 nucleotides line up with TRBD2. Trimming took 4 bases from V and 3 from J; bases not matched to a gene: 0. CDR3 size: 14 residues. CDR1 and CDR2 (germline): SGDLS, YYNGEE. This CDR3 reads CASSTSGRTDTQYF. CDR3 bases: TGTGCCAGCAGCACTAGCGGGAGGACAGATACGCAGTATTTT. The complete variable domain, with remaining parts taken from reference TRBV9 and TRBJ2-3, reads DSGVTQTPKHLITATGQRVTLRCSPRSGDLSVYWYQQSLDQGLQFLIQYYNGEERAKGNILERFSAQQFPDLHSELNLSSLELGDSALYFCASSTSGRTDTQYFGPGTRLTVL.

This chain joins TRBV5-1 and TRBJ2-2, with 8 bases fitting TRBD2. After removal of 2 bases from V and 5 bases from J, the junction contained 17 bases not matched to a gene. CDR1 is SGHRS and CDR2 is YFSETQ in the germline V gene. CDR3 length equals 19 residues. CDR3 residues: CASSLRTSGSGEKTGELFF. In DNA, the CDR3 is TGCGCCAGCAGCTTACGAACAAGCGGGAGTGGGGAAAAAACCGGGGAGCTGTTTTTT.

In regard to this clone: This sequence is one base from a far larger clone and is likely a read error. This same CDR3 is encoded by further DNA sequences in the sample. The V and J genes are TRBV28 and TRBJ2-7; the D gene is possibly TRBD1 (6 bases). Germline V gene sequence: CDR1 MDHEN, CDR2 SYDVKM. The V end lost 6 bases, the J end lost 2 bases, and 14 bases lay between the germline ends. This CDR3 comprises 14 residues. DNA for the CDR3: TGTGCCAGCAGCAGGATCAGGGGACCCTACGAGCAGTACTTC. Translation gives CASSRIRGPYEQYF.